The T cell receptor (beta chain) under discussion was sequenced for a study of cytomegalovirus exposure and HLA in healthy donors. Findings of the study overall: Within a later analysis, the majority of CMV-associated TCR beta chains appeared HLA-restricted. Across donors, sequencing depth was assumed by presence/absence analyses to be roughly uniform. In a later analysis, across HLA loci, associated TCR counts were highest for DRB1, lowest for HLA-C.

Both 60 Vbeta primers and 13 Jbeta primers went into the PCR. Using immunoSEQ multiplex PCR, the repertoire was profiled, and TCRdb retains in-frame clones only, with some absent. The table has under 200,000 clones, roughly 70% seen once; the top ten hold 4.5% to 5.5%. As concerns this clone: No antigen is known for it.

This clonotype was sampled from a woman under 30 in good health and CMV-seropositive. Sequencing used PBMCs.

CDR3 sequence reads: CASSQEGLGSFSYEQYF. CDR3 bases: TGTGCCAGCAGCCAAGAAGGCCTGGGGAGCTTCTCCTACGAGCAGTACTTC. The chain joins TRBV14 to TRBJ2-7; D possibly corresponds to TRBD2 (5 bases). Trimming pared 0 bases from V and 0 bases from J, leaving 15 bases between. Germline CDR1 and CDR2: SGHDN and FVKESK. CDR3 length: 17 amino acids.